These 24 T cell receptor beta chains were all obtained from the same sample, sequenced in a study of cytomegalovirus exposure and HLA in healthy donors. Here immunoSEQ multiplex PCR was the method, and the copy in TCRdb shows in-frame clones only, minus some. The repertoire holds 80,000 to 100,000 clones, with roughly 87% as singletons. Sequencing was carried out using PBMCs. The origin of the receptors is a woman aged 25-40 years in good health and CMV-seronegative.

The CDR3 region has the DNA TGCGCCAGCAGCTTCCGACAGTTCACAGATACGCAGTATTTT. This encodes CASSFRQFTDTQYF. The chain joins TRBV5-1 to TRBJ2-3; D possibly corresponds to TRBD1 (5 bases). The CDR3 totals 14 residues. CDR1 and CDR2 (germline): SGHRS, YFSETQ. V was trimmed by 2 bases and J by 2 bases, leaving 9 bases between them.

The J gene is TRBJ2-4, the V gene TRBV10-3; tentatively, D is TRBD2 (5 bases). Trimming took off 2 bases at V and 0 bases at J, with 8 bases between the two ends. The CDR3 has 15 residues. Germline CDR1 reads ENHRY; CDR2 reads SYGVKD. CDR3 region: CAISEAGLAKNIQYF. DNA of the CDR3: TGTGCCATCAGTGAGGCGGGCCTAGCCAAAAACATTCAGTACTTC.

DNA of the CDR3: TGCGCCAGCACCTCAAATTACCAGGTTGGCACAGATACGCAGTATTTT. Translated, it gives CASTSNYQVGTDTQYF. The chain employs TRBV5-1 and TRBJ2-3; D is undetermined. The CDR3 contains 16 residues. The ends were cut back, 6 bases at V and 1 base at J, with 18 bases in the middle. Germline values: CDR1 SGHRS, CDR2 YFSETQ.

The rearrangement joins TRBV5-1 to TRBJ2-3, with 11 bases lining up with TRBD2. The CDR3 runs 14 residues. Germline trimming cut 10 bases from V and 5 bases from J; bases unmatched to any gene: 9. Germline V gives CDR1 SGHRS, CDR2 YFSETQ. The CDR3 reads CAGTSGRIGDTQYF. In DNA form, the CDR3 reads TGCGCCGGGACTAGCGGCCGCATTGGAGATACGCAGTATTTT.

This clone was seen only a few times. As DNA, the CDR3 is TGTGCCAGTGGGGGCGGATACGAGCAGTACTTC. This sequence encodes CASGGGYEQYF. The V and J genes are TRBV5-6 and TRBJ2-7; possible D gene TRBD1, 6 bases. Germline CDR1 SGHDT, CDR2 YYEEEE. The CDR3 is 11 amino acids. V was cut by 8 bases and J by 4 bases, with 10 bases left in between.

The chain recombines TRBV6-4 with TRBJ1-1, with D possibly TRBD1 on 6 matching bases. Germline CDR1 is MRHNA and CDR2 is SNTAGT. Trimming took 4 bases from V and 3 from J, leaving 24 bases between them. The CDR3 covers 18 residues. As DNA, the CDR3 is TGTGCCAGCAGTGGAGGGGGGGAGTGTGGAAGAGAGGACACTGAAGCTTTCTTT. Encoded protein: CASSGGGECGREDTEAFF.

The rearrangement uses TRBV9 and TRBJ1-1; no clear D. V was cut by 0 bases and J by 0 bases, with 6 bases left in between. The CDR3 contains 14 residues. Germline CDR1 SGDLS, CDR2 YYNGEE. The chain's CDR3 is CASSVDFMNTEAFF. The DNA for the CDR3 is TGTGCCAGCAGCGTAGATTTCATGAACACTGAAGCTTTCTTT.

CDR3 residues: CASSLDGGSQPQHF. For the CDR3, the DNA is TGCGCCAGCAGCTTGGATGGCGGGAGTCAGCCCCAGCATTTT. The chain couples TRBV5-1 to TRBJ1-5; no clear D gene. The germline CDR1 and CDR2 sequences are SGHRS and YFSETQ. The V and J ends lost 0 bases and 6 bases respectively, with 10 bases between them. The CDR3 covers 14 residues.

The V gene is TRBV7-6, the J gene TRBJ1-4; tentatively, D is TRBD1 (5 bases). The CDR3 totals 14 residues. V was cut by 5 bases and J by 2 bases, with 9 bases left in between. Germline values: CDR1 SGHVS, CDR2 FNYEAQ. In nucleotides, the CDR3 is TGTGCCAGCAGCGGGGGAGGGACTAATGAAAAACTGTTTTTT. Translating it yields CASSGGGTNEKLFF. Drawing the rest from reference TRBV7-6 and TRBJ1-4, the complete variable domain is GAGVSQSPRYKVTKRGQDVALRCDPISGHVSLYWYRQALGQGPEFLTYFNYEAQQDKSGLPNDRFSAERPEGSISTLTIQRTEQRDSAMYRCASSGGGTNEKLFFGSGTQLSVL.

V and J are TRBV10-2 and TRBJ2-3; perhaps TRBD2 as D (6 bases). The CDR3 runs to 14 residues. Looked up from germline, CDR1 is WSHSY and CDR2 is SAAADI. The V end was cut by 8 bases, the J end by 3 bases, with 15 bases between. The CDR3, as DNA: TGCGCCAGCCTCCTGATGGGGGGTACAGATACGCAGTATTTT. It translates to CASLLMGGTDTQYF.

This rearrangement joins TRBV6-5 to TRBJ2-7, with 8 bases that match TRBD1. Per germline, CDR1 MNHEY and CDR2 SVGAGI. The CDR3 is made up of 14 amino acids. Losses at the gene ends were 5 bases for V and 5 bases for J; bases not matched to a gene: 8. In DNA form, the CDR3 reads TGTGCCAGCAGTGCCAGGGGGCTTGATAACGAGCAGTACTTC. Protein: CASSARGLDNEQYF.

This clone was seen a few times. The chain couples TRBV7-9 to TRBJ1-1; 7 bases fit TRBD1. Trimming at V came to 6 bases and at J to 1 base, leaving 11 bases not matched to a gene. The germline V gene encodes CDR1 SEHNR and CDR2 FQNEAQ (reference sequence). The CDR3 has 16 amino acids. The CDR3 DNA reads TGTGCCAGCAGGGACAGGTCTAAAGGAGGGAACACTGAAGCTTTCTTT. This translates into CASRDRSKGGNTEAFF.

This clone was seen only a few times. The CDR3 region has the DNA TGTGCCAGCAGTTACTTCCCAGGCACCTACGAGCAGTACTTC. It translates to CASSYFPGTYEQYF. The rearrangement joins TRBV6-6 to TRBJ2-7, with D unresolved. CDR1 and CDR2 from the germline V gene are MNHNY and SVGAGI (reference sequence). With 1 base removed from V and 2 bases from J, the gap between germline ends came to 9 bases. The CDR3 contains 14 residues.

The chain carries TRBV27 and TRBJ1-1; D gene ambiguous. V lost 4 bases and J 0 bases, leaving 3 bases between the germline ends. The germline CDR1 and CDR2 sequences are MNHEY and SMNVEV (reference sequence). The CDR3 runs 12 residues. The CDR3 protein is CASSSMNTEAFF. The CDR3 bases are TGTGCCAGCAGTTCCATGAACACTGAAGCTTTCTTT.

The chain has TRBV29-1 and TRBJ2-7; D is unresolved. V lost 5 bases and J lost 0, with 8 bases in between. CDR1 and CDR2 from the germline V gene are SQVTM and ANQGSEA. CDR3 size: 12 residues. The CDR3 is CSVMVSSYEQYF. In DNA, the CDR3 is TGCAGCGTTATGGTCAGCTCCTACGAGCAGTACTTC.

The CDR3 DNA follows: TGTGCCAGCAGCGTCACGGGTGCCTCCTACGAGCAGTACTTC. Encoded protein: CASSVTGASYEQYF. The chain links TRBV9 to TRBJ2-7; D unresolved. The CDR3 covers 14 residues. Germline CDR1 reads SGDLS; CDR2 reads YYNGEE. V dropped 2 bases and J dropped 0 bases, with 9 bases sitting between them. The variable domain in full, completed from reference TRBV9 and TRBJ2-7, reads DSGVTQTPKHLITATGQRVTLRCSPRSGDLSVYWYQQSLDQGLQFLIQYYNGEERAKGNILERFSAQQFPDLHSELNLSSLELGDSALYFCASSVTGASYEQYFGPGTRLTVT.

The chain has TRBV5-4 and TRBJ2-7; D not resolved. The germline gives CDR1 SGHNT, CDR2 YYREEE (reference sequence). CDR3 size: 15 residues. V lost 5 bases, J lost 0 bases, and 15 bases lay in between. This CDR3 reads CASSEKRSSSYEQYF. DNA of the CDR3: TGTGCCAGCAGTGAAAAGAGGAGTAGCTCCTACGAGCAGTACTTC. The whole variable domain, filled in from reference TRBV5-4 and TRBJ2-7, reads ETGVTQSPTHLIKTRGQQVTLRCSSQSGHNTVSWYQQALGQGPQFIFQYYREEENGRGNFPPRFSGLQFPNYSSELNVNALELDDSALYLCASSEKRSSSYEQYFGPGTRLTVT.

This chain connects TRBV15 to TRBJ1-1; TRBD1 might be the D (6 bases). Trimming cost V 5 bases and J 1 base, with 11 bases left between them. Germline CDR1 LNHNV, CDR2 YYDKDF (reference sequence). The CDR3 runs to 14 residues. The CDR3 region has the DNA TGTGCCACCAGCTCGCAGGGGAGGAACACTGAAGCTTTCTTT. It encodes CATSSQGRNTEAFF.

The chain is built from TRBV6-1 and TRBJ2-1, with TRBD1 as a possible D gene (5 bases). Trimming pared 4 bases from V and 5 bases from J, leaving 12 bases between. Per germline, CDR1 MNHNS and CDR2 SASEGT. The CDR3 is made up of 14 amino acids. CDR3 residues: CASSGPQAHNEQFF. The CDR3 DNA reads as TGTGCCAGCAGTGGACCACAGGCCCACAATGAGCAGTTCTTC.

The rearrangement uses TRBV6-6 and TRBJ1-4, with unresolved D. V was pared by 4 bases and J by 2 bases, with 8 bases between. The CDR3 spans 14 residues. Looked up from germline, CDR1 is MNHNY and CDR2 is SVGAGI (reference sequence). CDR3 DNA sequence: TGTGCCAGCAGTTTCCGAGAGACTAATGAAAAACTGTTTTTT. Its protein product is CASSFRETNEKLFF.

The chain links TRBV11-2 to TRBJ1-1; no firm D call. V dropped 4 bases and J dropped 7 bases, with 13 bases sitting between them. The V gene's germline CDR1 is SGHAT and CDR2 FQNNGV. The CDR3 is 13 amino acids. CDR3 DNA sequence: TGTGCCAGCAGCTCCCGCCCCCAGGATGAAGCTTTCTTT. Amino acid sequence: CASSSRPQDEAFF.

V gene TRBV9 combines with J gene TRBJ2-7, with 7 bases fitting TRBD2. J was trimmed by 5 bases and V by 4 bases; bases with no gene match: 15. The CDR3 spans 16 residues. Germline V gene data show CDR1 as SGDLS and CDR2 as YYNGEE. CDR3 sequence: CASSPDAGEAGNEQYF. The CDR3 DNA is TGTGCCAGCAGCCCTGATGCGGGAGAGGCGGGGAACGAGCAGTACTTC.

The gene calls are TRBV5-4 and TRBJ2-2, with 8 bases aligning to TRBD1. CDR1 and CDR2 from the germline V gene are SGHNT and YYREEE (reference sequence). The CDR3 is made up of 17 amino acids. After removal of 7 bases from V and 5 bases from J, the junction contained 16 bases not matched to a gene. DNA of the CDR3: TGTGCCAGCCGAATCTGGTGGGGCAGGGGGCGAACCGGGGAGCTGTTTTTT. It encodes CASRIWWGRGRTGELFF.

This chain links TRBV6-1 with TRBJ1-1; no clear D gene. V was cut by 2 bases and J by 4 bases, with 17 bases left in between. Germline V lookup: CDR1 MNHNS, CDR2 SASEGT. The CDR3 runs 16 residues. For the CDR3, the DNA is TGTGCCAGCAGTGAAATGGCCGCGCTCGGGTCCACTGAAGCTTTCTTT. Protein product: CASSEMAALGSTEAFF.